Listed here are 14 T cell receptor beta chains from one sample, sequenced in a study of CDR3 diversity in severe acne. TCRdb passed the PCR reads through MiXCR, listing each CDR3 protein once. The table lists 85,000 to 120,000 distinct CDR3 sequences, around 53% of them singletons. Material for sequencing was blood. The receptors come from a male donor with acne.

The chain uses TRBV20-1 and TRBJ2-1; 9 bases fit TRBD2. V was clipped by 6 bases and J by 5 bases; unmatched bases: 14. Germline CDR1 and CDR2: DFQATT and SNEGSKA (reference sequence). The CDR3 extends over 16 amino acids. The CDR3 nucleotides are TGCAGTGCCACAGAAGTTAGCGGGAGATTTGACAATGAGCAGTTCTTC. Its translation is CSATEVSGRFDNEQFF.

The V and J genes are TRBV27 and TRBJ1-2; a weak D match, TRBD1 (5 bases). V was shortened by 2 bases and J by 4 bases, with 14 bases between the two germline ends. CDR3 length: 15 residues. Germline V gene data show CDR1 as MNHEY and CDR2 as SMNVEV (reference sequence). The CDR3 bases are TGTGCCAGCAGTTTAAAAGGGGTTTGGTCCTATGGCTACACCTTC. This codes for CASSLKGVWSYGYTF.

V usage is TRBV3-1 and J usage is TRBJ2-1; D is perhaps TRBD1 (5 bases). Germline V gene lookup returns CDR1 LGHDT and CDR2 YNNKEL (reference sequence). Trimming removed 6 bases from V and 9 bases from J, with 18 bases in between. CDR3 length: 14 residues. Here the CDR3 DNA reads TGTGCCAGCAGAGGCCCGGGCCAAACAGGTGAGCAGTTCTTC. Translated, it gives CASRGPGQTGEQFF.

The chain is built from TRBV4-1 and TRBJ1-1; D gene unclear. CDR3 size: 11 residues. V was pared by 3 bases and J by 7 bases, with 6 bases between. The germline gives CDR1 MGHRA, CDR2 YSYEKL. In DNA, the CDR3 is TGCGCCAGCAGCCAGGAGCGTGAAGCTTTCTTT. Translating gives CASSQEREAFF.

This rearrangement joins TRBV10-3 to TRBJ2-7; D ambiguous. Looked up from germline, CDR1 is ENHRY and CDR2 is SYGVKD. The CDR3 consists of 11 residues. Trimming cost V 6 bases and J 7 bases, with 10 bases left between them. CDR3 sequence: CAISEGREQYF. CDR3 bases: TGTGCCATCAGCGAAGGTAGAGAGCAGTACTTC.

V gene TRBV2 combines with J gene TRBJ1-5; no definite D call. This CDR3 is built from 13 residues. Germline CDR1 SNHLY, CDR2 FYNNEI. V gave up 3 bases and J gave up 0 bases, with 3 bases separating them. CDR3 loop: CASSDDSNQPQHF. The CDR3 region has the DNA TGTGCCAGCAGTGATGATAGCAATCAGCCCCAGCATTTT.

The chain recombines TRBV9 with TRBJ2-1; TRBD2 aligns across 8 bases. Germline CDR1 reads SGDLS; CDR2 reads YYNGEE. Trimming at V came to 2 bases and at J to 10 bases, leaving 14 bases not matched to a gene. The CDR3 is made up of 16 amino acids. In nucleotides, the CDR3 is TGTGCCAGCAGCGTCGCCACTAGCGGACGGGGCGGGGAGCAGTTCTTC. Residues: CASSVATSGRGGEQFF. The complete variable domain, with remaining parts taken from reference TRBV9 and TRBJ2-1, reads DSGVTQTPKHLITATGQRVTLRCSPRSGDLSVYWYQQSLDQGLQFLIQYYNGEERAKGNILERFSAQQFPDLHSELNLSSLELGDSALYFCASSVATSGRGGEQFFGPGTRLTVL.

The chain has TRBV20-1 and TRBJ2-7; 8 bases agree with TRBD2. CDR3 size: 14 residues. Germline CDR1 reads DFQATT; CDR2 reads SNEGSKA (reference sequence). V shed 6 bases, J shed 2 bases, and the junction held 9 bases outside the gene matches. The CDR3 sequence: CSAALSGSPYEQYF. CDR3 in DNA: TGCAGTGCCGCTTTAAGCGGGAGTCCCTACGAGCAGTACTTC.

The J gene is TRBJ2-2, the V gene TRBV4-2, with D unresolved. With 4 bases removed from V and 3 bases from J, the gap between germline ends came to 9 bases. The CDR3 extends over 14 amino acids. The germline gives CDR1 LGHNA, CDR2 YNFKEQ. Written as DNA, the CDR3 is TGTGCCAGCAGCCTCACTATGTACACCGGGGAGCTGTTTTTT. This translates into CASSLTMYTGELFF.

The chain combines TRBV12-3 or TRBV12-4 with TRBJ2-5; D remains unclear. Between the trimmed V and J ends, which lost 2 bases and 5 bases, there was a span of 18 bases. The CDR3 is 16 residues long. Here the CDR3 reads CASSLLLRAGGETQYF. In DNA form, the CDR3 reads TGTGCCAGCAGTTTATTGCTCCGAGCTGGTGGGGAGACCCAGTACTTC.

This clonotype is labeled medium-sized. The V call is TRBV7-6, the J call TRBJ1-1; D possibly corresponds to TRBD1 (5 bases). V was cut by 1 base and J by 3 bases, with 9 bases left in between. There are 14 residues in the CDR3. CDR1 is SGHVS and CDR2 is FNYEAQ in the germline V gene. CDR3 residues: CASSLGLGDTEAFF. The CDR3 DNA sequence: TGTGCCAGCAGCTTAGGATTGGGGGACACTGAAGCTTTCTTT. The whole variable domain, filled in from reference TRBV7-6 and TRBJ1-1, reads GAGVSQSPRYKVTKRGQDVALRCDPISGHVSLYWYRQALGQGPEFLTYFNYEAQQDKSGLPNDRFSAERPEGSISTLTIQRTEQRDSAMYRCASSLGLGDTEAFFGQGTRLTVV.

Of note for this clonotype: A read error is likely, as this CDR3 ends without the conserved phenylalanine or tryptophan. Because the CDR3's place on the DNA is in doubt, the DNA is left out and the CDR3 is given as listed by TCRdb. V and J are TRBV12-3 or TRBV12-4 and TRBJ2-1; the table assigns TRBD1, which was not confirmed against the DNA. A total of 13 residues make up the CDR3, ends included. The CDR3 protein is CASTRGEYNEQTL.

This clonotype has a single count. This chain joins TRBV6-5 and TRBJ2-7; TRBD2 might be the D (5 bases). CDR3 length equals 15 residues. Germline values: CDR1 MNHEY, CDR2 SVGAGI. The V and J ends lost 6 bases and 3 bases respectively, with 18 bases between them. The CDR3 coding sequence is TGTGCCAGCAGCCAAACCCCGTATGGGAGCTACGAGCAGTACTTC. It encodes CASSQTPYGSYEQYF.

The chain couples TRBV24-1 to TRBJ2-1; no reliable D call. CDR1 KGHDR and CDR2 SFDVKD come from the germline V gene. V was clipped by 9 bases and J by 8 bases, with 1 base between them. The CDR3 covers 8 residues. CDR3 protein: CATDEQFF. CDR3 nucleotide sequence: TGTGCCACCGATGAGCAGTTCTTC.